This TCR beta chain was sequenced during a study of shared clonotypes between healthy human individuals. Study-level results: A reduction in generation probabilities was seen for non-shared clonotypes relative to those shared by all four donors. Some naive CD4 clonotypes, 4% to 6%, turned up in common across a handful of donors.

Clones were sequenced by immunoSEQ multiplex PCR, and TCRdb holds only the in-frame ones, with some missing. In the table there are fewer than 3 million clones, around 93% of which are singletons. Details on this clone: Its antigen is as yet unknown.

Trimming shortened V by 1 base and J by 4 bases, and 9 bases separated the two germline ends. The CDR3 sequence is 14 residues long. Per germline, CDR1 KGHSH and CDR2 LQKENI. The chain uses TRBV18 and TRBJ2-3, with unresolved D. The sample consisted of naive CD4+ T cells from PBMCs. Noted subset: CD45RA+ positively selected. The receptor comes from a man aged 18 to 29 in good health. Some clones in this sample may be carry-over from other donors' samples. The CDR3 spells CASSPRSYADTQYF. The DNA for the CDR3 is TGTGCCAGCTCACCACGGTCGTATGCAGATACGCAGTATTTT.